A selection of T cell receptor beta chains follows, all from one sample in a study of T cell repertoires in cytomegalovirus infection. From the reads, TCRdb called clonotypes with MiXCR, one entry per CDR3 protein. Of approximately 750,000 distinct CDR3 sequences in the sample, about 40% are singletons; the top ten hold about 2.8%. Sequenced sample: PBMCs. The receptors were sampled from a human donor in good health (CMV status not recorded). Some clones in this sample may be carry-over from other donors' samples. CDR3s include the opening cysteine and the closing phenylalanine or tryptophan. Fields, in order: D gene, CDR3 length, clone size, J gene, V gene, CDR3 protein, CDR3 DNA. A D gene is named only where the DNA matches it firmly. For some rows the clone size is stated as once, few or many, or as a class when expanded; others skip it.

>TRBD2|15|many|TRBJ2-7|TRBV6-2/TRBV6-3
CASSTTSGSSYEQYF
TGTGCCAGCAGCACCACTAGCGGGAGCTCCTACGAGCAGTACTTC
>TRBD1|12|NA|TRBJ1-1|TRBV5-1
CASSLDRDQAFF
TGCGCCAGCAGCCTAGACAGGGATCAAGCTTTCTTT
>NA|17|NA|TRBJ2-2|TRBV6-8
CASSYSKSRVSTGELFF
TGTGCCAGCAGTTACTCGAAGTCCAGGGTCTCCACCGGGGAGCTGTTTTTT
>NA|14|NA|TRBJ2-7|TRBV11-3
CASSLGAGSYGQYF
TGTGCCAGCAGCTTAGGTGCTGGGAGCTACGGGCAGTACTTC
>TRBD1|16|NA|TRBJ1-6|TRBV7-8
CASSLEGTVRNSPLHF
TGTGCCAGCAGCTTAGAAGGGACAGTTCGGAATTCACCCCTCCACTTT
>NA|14|NA|TRBJ2-1|TRBV6-1
CATRPGGPYNEQFF
TGTGCCACCCGCCCCGGGGGCCCCTACAATGAGCAGTTCTTC
>NA|14|NA|TRBJ2-7|TRBV7-6
CASSLEGDAGEQYF
TGTGCCAGCAGCTTAGAAGGGGATGCGGGCGAGCAGTACTTC
>TRBD2|15|NA|TRBJ2-1|TRBV6-6
CASSYTSGLYNEQFF
TGTGCCAGCAGTTATACTAGCGGGTTATACAATGAGCAGTTCTTC
>NA|14|few|TRBJ1-2|TRBV4-1
CASSQDIERYGYTF
TGCGCCAGCAGCCAAGATATCGAGCGGTATGGCTACACCTTC
>NA|15|once|TRBJ1-4|TRBV5-1
CASSEDNRANEKLFF
TGCGCCAGCAGCGAAGACAACAGGGCGAATGAAAAACTGTTTTTT
>TRBD2|14|NA|TRBJ2-5|TRBV7-2
CASSRGDWAETQYF
TGTGCCAGCAGTCGGGGGGACTGGGCGGAGACCCAGTACTTC
>NA|12|few|TRBJ2-2|TRBV7-4
CASSQRVGELFF
TGTGCCAGCAGCCAGCGGGTCGGGGAGCTGTTTTTT